This T cell receptor (beta chain) stems from a study of cytomegalovirus exposure and HLA in healthy donors. Trimming took off 1 base at V and 4 bases at J, with 10 bases between the two ends. CDR1 and CDR2 from the germline V gene are MGHRA and YSYEKL. The CDR3 has 14 amino acids. PCR involved 60 Vbeta and 13 Jbeta primers. Using immunoSEQ multiplex PCR, the repertoire was profiled, and TCRdb retains in-frame clones only, with some absent. The sample carries roughly 160,000 clones, 65% to 85% recorded once. The chain links TRBV4-1 to TRBJ2-5; possibly TRBD1 for D (5 bases). This receptor was taken from a male donor in good health and CMV-seronegative. Sample: PBMCs. The CDR3 DNA is TGCGCCAGCAGCCAAGGAAGGGGTGGAGAGACCCAGTACTTC. Amino acid sequence: CASSQGRGGETQYF.